These 30 T cell receptor beta chains share one sample of origin, sequenced in a study of OX40 agonist ivuxolimab in advanced cancers. TCRdb keeps only in-frame clones here, not all; method: immunoSEQ multiplex PCR. The sample includes 55,000 to 75,000 clones, roughly 90% of them seen just once. Sequencing was performed on CD4+ or CD8+ T cells sorted from blood, taken in a trial of the OX40 agonist ivuxolimab. Receptor source: an adult with an advanced solid tumor such as melanoma, head and neck, liver or kidney cancer.

The V and J genes are TRBV5-4 and TRBJ2-3; maybe TRBD2 (6 bases). V was shortened by 4 bases and J by 0 bases, with 12 bases between the two germline ends. The CDR3 has 15 residues. CDR1 is SGHNT, CDR2 YYREEE, per germline (reference sequence). DNA of the CDR3: TGTGCCAGCAGCCCTGGGGGGTATAGCACAGATACGCAGTATTTT. Residues: CASSPGGYSTDTQYF. Combining the CDR3 with reference TRBV5-4 and TRBJ2-3 gives the whole variable domain ETGVTQSPTHLIKTRGQQVTLRCSSQSGHNTVSWYQQALGQGPQFIFQYYREEENGRGNFPPRFSGLQFPNYSSELNVNALELDDSALYLCASSPGGYSTDTQYFGPGTRLTVL.

The chain recombines TRBV27 with TRBJ1-2; D possibly corresponds to TRBD1 (6 bases). Trimming shortened V by 5 bases and J by 8 bases, and 18 bases separated the two germline ends. The CDR3 contains 14 residues. Germline V gene lookup returns CDR1 MNHEY and CDR2 SMNVEV (reference sequence). The CDR3 is CASSPYVRDNGYTF. CDR3 coding DNA: TGTGCCAGCAGTCCCTATGTCCGGGACAACGGCTACACCTTC.

This clone has more than one count but fewer than ten. V is TRBV10-3 and J is TRBJ2-1, with no clear D. The CDR3 contains 13 residues. Trimming removed 5 bases at V and 5 bases at J, with 10 bases between. Germline V CDR1 and CDR2: ENHRY, SYGVKD. In nucleotides, the CDR3 is TGTGCCATCAGTAGTCGTCAGGACAATGAGCAGTTCTTC. Encoded protein: CAISSRQDNEQFF.

The J gene is TRBJ2-5, the V gene TRBV11-3; maybe TRBD1 (6 bases). CDR3 size: 14 residues. Germline CDR1 reads SGHNT; CDR2 reads YENEEA. V was shortened by 5 bases and J by 1 base, with 11 bases between the two germline ends. The CDR3 loop reads CASSPRTVQETQYF. The DNA for the CDR3 is TGTGCCAGCAGCCCCCGGACAGTCCAAGAGACCCAGTACTTC.

Worth noting for this clone: One end of the junction varies from germline; a read error may be responsible. This chain joins TRBV7-2 and TRBJ2-1; the match to TRBD2 covers 13 bases. CDR3 length equals 16 residues. Germline CDR1 is SGHTA and CDR2 is FQGNSA. CDR3 protein: CASSLGRLAGGLPGLF. The DNA for the CDR3 is TGTGCCAGCAGCTTAGGGAGACTAGCGGGGGGCCTACCAGGTCTCTTC. The complete variable domain, with remaining parts taken from reference TRBV7-2 and TRBJ2-1, reads GAGVSQSPSNKVTEKGKDVELRCDPISGHTALYWYRQSLGQGLEFLIYFQGNSAPDKSGLPSDRFSAERTGGSVSTLTIQRTQQEDSAVYLCASSLGRLAGGLPGLFGPGTRLTVL.

This chain connects TRBV7-2 to TRBJ1-2; D may be TRBD1 (5 bases). The V gene's germline CDR1 is SGHTA and CDR2 FQGNSA. The CDR3 loop spans 14 amino acids. V was clipped by 2 bases and J by 3 bases, with 10 bases between them. The CDR3 DNA is TGTGCCAGCAGCTTATGGGGGAAGGACTATGGCTACACCTTC. The encoded protein is CASSLWGKDYGYTF.

The chain uses TRBV18 and TRBJ2-1, with D tentatively TRBD1 (6 bases). The length of the CDR3 is 14 residues. Trimming removed 6 bases at V and 4 bases at J, with 13 bases between. Germline CDR1 reads KGHSH; CDR2 reads LQKENI. The CDR3 loop reads CASSEGGAYNEQFF. In DNA form, the CDR3 reads TGTGCCAGCTCGGAAGGGGGAGCTTACAATGAGCAGTTCTTC.

The V gene is TRBV19, the J gene TRBJ2-3; D might be TRBD1 or TRBD2, each matching 5 bases. This CDR3 has 15 amino acids. The V gene lost 5 bases and the J gene lost 0 bases, with 12 bases spanning the gap. Germline V CDR1 and CDR2: LNHDA, SQIVND (reference sequence). CDR3 nucleotide sequence: TGTGCCAGTAGTGAAACCTGGGACAGCACAGATACGCAGTATTTT. This translates into CASSETWDSTDTQYF.

As to this clone: Since no conserved phenylalanine or tryptophan closes the CDR3, a read error is the likely cause. This chain connects TRBV13 to TRBJ2-7; tentatively, D is TRBD1 or TRBD2 (6 bases each). V was trimmed by 3 bases and J by 3 bases, leaving 12 bases between them. The CDR3 has 14 residues. Germline V CDR1 and CDR2: PRHDT, FYEKMQ (reference sequence). Here the CDR3 reads CASSFRGRDYEQYL. The CDR3 DNA reads as TGTGCCAGCAGCTTCCGGGGGCGCGACTACGAGCAGTACCTC.

The chain uses TRBV5-6 and TRBJ2-7; D gene ambiguous. V lost 1 base and J 5 bases, leaving 4 bases between the germline ends. CDR3 length equals 11 residues. Per the germline V gene, CDR1 is SGHDT and CDR2 is YYEEEE. The CDR3 is CASSLLHEQYF. CDR3 coding DNA: TGTGCCAGCAGCTTGTTGCACGAGCAGTACTTC.

The chain employs TRBV28 and TRBJ2-7; D may be TRBD1 (6 bases). The V and J ends lost 6 bases and 0 bases respectively, with 21 bases between them. This CDR3 spans 17 amino acids. CDR1 is MDHEN and CDR2 is SYDVKM in the germline V gene. As DNA, the CDR3 is TGTGCCAGCAGGGTGATTACAGGGCGTTCAAGCTCCTACGAGCAGTACTTC. This encodes CASRVITGRSSSYEQYF. Full variable domain (remainder filled in from reference TRBV28 and TRBJ2-7): DVKVTQSSRYLVKRTGEKVFLECVQDMDHENMFWYRQDPGLGLRLIYFSYDVKMKEKGDIPEGYSVSREKKERFSLILESASTNQTSMYLCASRVITGRSSSYEQYFGPGTRLTVT.

The rearrangement links TRBV29-1 to TRBJ2-5; 7 nucleotides match TRBD1. The germline CDR1 and CDR2 sequences are SQVTM and ANQGSEA. V shed 4 bases, J shed 5 bases, and the junction held 4 bases outside the gene matches. This CDR3 is built from 12 residues. The DNA of the CDR3 is TGCAGCGTTGTTAGGGGGCGGGAGACCCAGTACTTC. It specifies CSVVRGRETQYF. Full variable domain (rest looked up from reference TRBV29-1 and TRBJ2-5): SAVISQKPSRDICQRGTSLTIQCQVDSQVTMMFWYRQQPGQSLTLIATANQGSEATYESGFVIDKFPISRPNLTFSTLTVSNMSPEDSSIYLCSVVRGRETQYFGPGTRLLVL.

J is TRBJ1-4 and V is TRBV5-8; D might be TRBD1 (5 bases). The CDR3 is made up of 16 amino acids. Germline values: CDR1 SGHTS, CDR2 YDEGEE. Trimming shortened V by 0 bases and J by 7 bases, and 16 bases separated the two germline ends. The CDR3 sequence: CASSLAGRWRREKLFF. CDR3 in DNA: TGTGCCAGCAGCTTGGCGGGACGGTGGAGGCGTGAAAAACTGTTTTTT.

This chain joins TRBV10-3 and TRBJ2-3; possible D gene TRBD2, 5 bases. There are 14 residues in the CDR3. The germline V and J ends were trimmed by 3 bases and 1 base, with 8 bases remaining between them. Germline V gives CDR1 ENHRY, CDR2 SYGVKD. This CDR3 is CAISEWERTDTQYF. The CDR3 region has the DNA TGTGCCATCAGTGAATGGGAGCGCACAGATACGCAGTATTTT.

CDR3 sequence: CASSREAAGEQFF. DNA of the CDR3: TGTGCCAGCAGCCGGGAGGCGGCGGGGGAGCAGTTCTTC. This rearrangement joins TRBV11-2 to TRBJ2-1; 7 bases line up with TRBD2. The CDR3 contains 13 residues. Trimming took 5 bases from V and 10 from J; bases not matched to a gene: 8. Per germline, CDR1 SGHAT and CDR2 FQNNGV.

The chain is built from TRBV6-5 and TRBJ1-2, with a tentative D call TRBD1 (5 bases). This CDR3 spans 15 amino acids. V was trimmed by 0 bases and J by 3 bases, leaving 11 bases between them. Germline V gene sequence: CDR1 MNHEY, CDR2 SVGAGI. The CDR3 DNA is TGTGCCAGCAGTTACTCGGGGCAGGCGGACTATGGCTACACCTTC. This gives the protein CASSYSGQADYGYTF.

The chain uses TRBV29-1 and TRBJ2-5; 8 bases match TRBD1. From germline, CDR1 is SQVTM and CDR2 ANQGSEA. The J segment lost 4 bases and the V segment lost 4 bases, leaving 17 bases of the junction unmatched. The CDR3 runs 17 residues. The CDR3 sequence: CSVGGPVEDRASETQYF. CDR3 sequence (DNA): TGCAGCGTTGGGGGCCCGGTTGAGGACAGGGCCTCAGAGACCCAGTACTTC.

V gene TRBV9 combines with J gene TRBJ2-1, with D perhaps matching TRBD2 (5 bases). CDR1 is SGDLS, CDR2 YYNGEE, per germline. There are 13 residues in the CDR3. Trimming took off 7 bases at V and 5 bases at J, with 13 bases between the two ends. The CDR3 region is CASRRGSNNEQFF. The CDR3 coding sequence is TGTGCCAGCCGTAGAGGGAGTAACAATGAGCAGTTCTTC.

The chain joins TRBV19 to TRBJ2-7, with D maybe TRBD1 (6 bases). The CDR3 length is 17 residues. The germline gives CDR1 LNHDA, CDR2 SQIVND (reference sequence). The V and J ends lost 2 bases and 4 bases respectively, with 21 bases between them. The CDR3 nucleotides are TGTGCCAGTAGTATACCCCCCCTATCGGACAGATTTTACGAGCAGTACTTC. It codes for CASSIPPLSDRFYEQYF. The complete variable domain, with remaining parts taken from reference TRBV19 and TRBJ2-7, reads DGGITQSPKYLFRKEGQNVTLSCEQNLNHDAMYWYRQDPGQGLRLIYYSQIVNDFQKGDIAEGYSVSREKKESFPLTVTSAQKNPTAFYLCASSIPPLSDRFYEQYFGPGTRLTVT.

The rearrangement joins TRBV27 to TRBJ2-5; the match to TRBD2 covers 14 bases. Germline-derived CDR1 and CDR2 are MNHEY and SMNVEV (reference sequence). After removal of 3 bases from V and 6 bases from J, the junction contained 9 bases not matched to a gene. The CDR3 runs 17 residues. The DNA of the CDR3 is TGTGCCAGCAGTTTTGGGACTAGCGGGGGCCCCCGACAGACCCAGTACTTC. Amino acid sequence: CASSFGTSGGPRQTQYF.

This rearrangement joins TRBV7-2 to TRBJ1-1; D possibly corresponds to TRBD1 (5 bases). Germline-derived CDR1 and CDR2 are SGHTA and FQGNSA. V lost 3 bases and J 8 bases, leaving 13 bases between the germline ends. CDR3 length: 13 amino acids. The chain's CDR3 is CASSLGAGREAFF. In nucleotides, the CDR3 is TGTGCCAGCAGCTTGGGAGCAGGGAGAGAAGCTTTCTTT.

The chain carries TRBV4-3 and TRBJ2-7; possibly TRBD1 or TRBD2 for D (7 bases each). The germline V gene encodes CDR1 LGHNA and CDR2 YSLEER. The V gene lost 1 base and the J gene lost 2 bases, with 9 bases spanning the gap. CDR3 size: 14 residues. The CDR3 protein is CASSQAGGAYEQYF. The DNA for the CDR3 is TGCGCCAGCAGCCAAGCAGGGGGGGCCTACGAGCAGTACTTC.

Only one count was recorded for this clone. CDR3 protein: CASSKGGQGYEQFF. DNA for the CDR3: TGTGCCAGCAGCAAAGGGGGACAGGGATATGAGCAGTTCTTC. The chain carries TRBV9 and TRBJ2-1; the match to TRBD1 covers 9 bases. CDR1 is SGDLS and CDR2 is YYNGEE in the germline V gene. The V segment lost 4 bases and the J segment 8 bases; nucleotides outside the gene matches: 7. The CDR3 is made up of 14 amino acids.

The chain has TRBV30 and TRBJ2-5; tentative D call: TRBD2 (6 bases). The CDR3 has 16 residues. The germline CDR1 and CDR2 sequences are GTSNPN and SVGIG (reference sequence). Deletions cut 0 bases from V and 4 bases from J, with 18 bases between. CDR3 sequence (DNA): TGTGCCTGGAGTGTGGGGGGAGGCCCCGGGAGAGAGACCCAGTACTTC. This translates into CAWSVGGGPGRETQYF. Using reference TRBV30 and TRBJ2-5 for the parts outside the CDR3, the full variable domain is SQTIHQWPATLVQPVGSPLSLECTVEGTSNPNLYWYRQAAGRGLQLLFYSVGIGQISSEVPQNLSASRPQDRQFILSSKKLLLSDSGFYLCAWSVGGGPGRETQYFGPGTRLLVL.

The V and J genes are TRBV5-1 and TRBJ1-2; 7 bases are a match to TRBD1. Germline V gene lookup returns CDR1 SGHRS and CDR2 YFSETQ. The CDR3 extends over 13 amino acids. V shed 0 bases, J shed 7 bases, and the junction held 3 bases outside the gene matches. CDR3 region: CASSLGQGGGYTF. DNA for the CDR3: TGCGCCAGCAGCTTGGGACAGGGTGGTGGCTACACCTTC.

This chain links TRBV11-3 with TRBJ1-5, with D maybe TRBD1 (5 bases). Trimming removed 3 bases from V and 6 bases from J, with 12 bases in between. Germline V lookup: CDR1 SGHNT, CDR2 YENEEA. The CDR3 is made up of 14 amino acids. The CDR3 here is CASSFSGGGQPQHF. Here the CDR3 DNA reads TGTGCCAGCAGCTTTTCGGGGGGGGGTCAGCCCCAGCATTTT. The variable domain in full, completed from reference TRBV11-3 and TRBJ1-5, reads EAGVVQSPRYKIIEKKQPVAFWCNPISGHNTLYWYLQNLGQGPELLIRYENEEAVDDSQLPKDRFSAERLKGVDSTLKIQPAELGDSAVYLCASSFSGGGQPQHFGDGTRLSIL.

This clone appeared once. The chain carries TRBV18 and TRBJ2-3; D may match TRBD1 or TRBD2 (6 bases each). V was clipped by 7 bases and J by 4 bases, with 18 bases between them. The V gene's germline CDR1 is KGHSH and CDR2 LQKENI. This CDR3 contains 15 residues. The CDR3 region has the DNA TGTGCCAGCTGTCCGTTGGGGGGCCTAGCAGATACGCAGTATTTT. Translated: CASCPLGGLADTQYF.

The J gene is TRBJ1-4, the V gene TRBV29-1; D is undetermined. This CDR3 spans 11 amino acids. Per germline, CDR1 SQVTM and CDR2 ANQGSEA. Trimming pared 2 bases from V and 4 bases from J, leaving 2 bases between. The CDR3 protein is CSVEHNEKLFF. Here the CDR3 DNA reads TGCAGCGTTGAACATAATGAAAAACTGTTTTTT.

The chain couples TRBV5-1 to TRBJ2-7; D not resolved. Germline assignment: CDR1 SGHRS and CDR2 YFSETQ. The germline V and J ends were trimmed by 4 bases and 3 bases, with 8 bases remaining between them. The CDR3 runs to 12 residues. Written as DNA, the CDR3 is TGCGCCAGCAGCCGTCCGGACTACGAGCAGTACTTC. Translating gives CASSRPDYEQYF.

The chain combines TRBV7-2 with TRBJ1-1; D possibly corresponds to TRBD1 (5 bases). The CDR3 loop spans 14 amino acids. Trimming removed 5 bases at V and 10 bases at J, with 20 bases between. CDR1 and CDR2 (germline): SGHTA, FQGNSA. The CDR3 sequence: CASSPGLDFLAAFF. CDR3 nucleotide sequence: TGTGCCAGCAGCCCGGGACTTGACTTTCTGGCAGCTTTCTTT.